This entry is about one T cell receptor (beta chain). The PCR used 60 Vbeta and 13 Jbeta primers. The method was immunoSEQ multiplex PCR; TCRdb's version includes in-frame clones alone and lacks a portion of them. The repertoire holds around 180,000 clones, with 78% as singletons. The sample belongs to a study of cytomegalovirus exposure and HLA in healthy donors. About the research overall: From 150 million to 200 million T cells, an earlier analysis saw 110 million or so unique TCR beta sequences.

The sequencing sample was made of PBMCs. The clonotype originates from a woman aged 30 to 39 in good health and CMV-seropositive.

The CDR3, as DNA: TGTGCCAGCAGCAAGACAGGGCCTGAGCAGTTCTTC. Residues: CASSKTGPEQFF. The chain is built from TRBV7-8 and TRBJ2-1, with TRBD1 matching over 7 bases. Germline V CDR1 and CDR2: SGHVS, FQNEAQ. CDR3 length equals 12 residues. V dropped 5 bases and J dropped 9; count of bases not matched to a gene: 4. The whole variable domain, filled in from reference TRBV7-8 and TRBJ2-1, reads GAGVSQSPRYKVAKRGQDVALRCDPISGHVSLFWYQQALGQGPEFLTYFQNEAQLDKSGLPSDRFFAERPEGSVSTLKIQRTQQEDSAVYLCASSKTGPEQFFGPGTRLTVL.